This paragraph reports one T cell receptor (beta chain). This entry belongs to a study of control samples from healthy donors and cancer patients. CDR1 is MGHDK and CDR2 is SYGVNS in the germline V gene. This CDR3 has 16 amino acids. V lost 0 bases, J lost 3 bases, and 12 bases lay in between. TCRdb keeps only in-frame clones here, not all; method: immunoSEQ multiplex PCR. The data contain tens of thousands of clones, about 90% of them singletons. The J gene is TRBJ2-1, the V gene TRBV25-1; no firm D call. Input material: blood. This clonotype was sampled from a woman between 50 and 59 years old in good health. The CDR3 coding sequence is TGTGCCAGCAGTGAATATATTGGGTCAGGCTACAATGAGCAGTTCTTC. Translated: CASSEYIGSGYNEQFF.